A single sample gave rise to the 19 T cell receptor beta chains below, sequenced in a study of T cell responses to AZD1222 COVID-19 vaccine. Profiled with immunoSEQ multiplex PCR; TCRdb holds only in-frame clones, not every one. The profile shows 160,000 or so clones, 94% of them singletons. Sequencing was performed on peripheral blood, taken 28 days after the second AZD1222 dose. The receptors come from an adult who received the AZD1222 COVID-19 vaccine.

This sequence joins TRBV3-1 (or the pseudogene TRBV3-2) and TRBJ2-3, with 10 bases lining up with TRBD2. The V segment lost 1 base and the J segment 4 bases; nucleotides outside the gene matches: 2. The V gene's germline CDR1 is LGHDT and CDR2 YNNKEL (reference sequence). The CDR3 is 15 residues long. The CDR3 loop reads CASSQGLAGSDTQYF. DNA of the CDR3: TGTGCCAGCAGCCAAGGACTAGCGGGCTCAGATACGCAGTATTTT.

This clone was observed once. The rearrangement links TRBV5-1 to TRBJ1-3, with D maybe TRBD1 (6 bases). V was cut by 4 bases and J by 8 bases, with 16 bases left in between. This CDR3 comprises 14 residues. Germline V gene data show CDR1 as SGHRS and CDR2 as YFSETQ. The CDR3 nucleotides read TGCGCCAGCAGCGCCGGCCGGTACAGGGACACCATATATTTT. This translates into CASSAGRYRDTIYF.

This chain uses TRBV11-2 with TRBJ2-7; no reliable D call. The V gene's germline CDR1 is SGHAT and CDR2 FQNNGV. This CDR3 region has 10 residues. Trimming cost V 7 bases and J 6 bases, with 7 bases left between them. The DNA of the CDR3 is TGTGCCAGCACCCCCGGCGAGCAGTACTTC. Protein: CASTPGEQYF. Full variable domain (outside the CDR3, taken from reference TRBV11-2 and TRBJ2-7): EAGVAQSPRYKIIEKRQSVAFWCNPISGHATLYWYQQILGQGPKLLIQFQNNGVVDDSQLPKDRFSAERLKGVDSTLKIQPAKLEDSAVYLCASTPGEQYFGPGTRLTVT.

This chain uses TRBV6-5 with TRBJ2-7; TRBD1 matches 7 bases. Germline V gene sequence: CDR1 MNHEY, CDR2 SVGAGI. This CDR3 comprises 15 residues. V dropped 0 bases and J dropped 5; count of bases not matched to a gene: 7. CDR3 region: CASSYSTAGGNEQYF. The CDR3 nucleotides read TGTGCCAGCAGTTACTCGACGGCAGGGGGAAACGAGCAGTACTTC.

The chain combines TRBV28 with TRBJ2-3; 14 bases agree with TRBD2. The CDR3 loop spans 17 amino acids. Germline V gene lookup returns CDR1 MDHEN and CDR2 SYDVKM. V dropped 4 bases and J dropped 0; count of bases not matched to a gene: 3. DNA for the CDR3: TGTGCCAGCAGTTACGGGACTAGCGGGAGAAGCACAGATACGCAGTATTTT. Translation gives CASSYGTSGRSTDTQYF.

V and J are TRBV18 and TRBJ1-3, with D hard to call. The V gene lost 0 bases and the J gene lost 0 bases, with 9 bases spanning the gap. Germline V gene data show CDR1 as KGHSH and CDR2 as LQKENI. This CDR3 is 16 amino acids long. The CDR3 coding sequence is TGTGCCAGCTCACCACCAAACGGCCTCTCTGGAAACACCATATATTTT. It yields the protein CASSPPNGLSGNTIYF.

V is TRBV11-2 and J is TRBJ2-4; D possibly corresponds to TRBD2 (5 bases). V shed 1 base and J shed 9 bases, with 16 bases lying between them. The CDR3 runs 15 residues. The germline V gene encodes CDR1 SGHAT and CDR2 FQNNGV. In nucleotides, the CDR3 is TGTGCCAGCAGCTTAGCTAGCCCGCGATTCAGCATTCAGTACTTC. Its translation: CASSLASPRFSIQYF. Complete variable domain (other parts from reference TRBV11-2 and TRBJ2-4): EAGVAQSPRYKIIEKRQSVAFWCNPISGHATLYWYQQILGQGPKLLIQFQNNGVVDDSQLPKDRFSAERLKGVDSTLKIQPAKLEDSAVYLCASSLASPRFSIQYFGAGTRLSVL.

V and J are TRBV7-9 and TRBJ2-7; 9 positions match TRBD2. J was trimmed by 7 bases and V by 5 bases; bases with no gene match: 12. Per germline, CDR1 SEHNR and CDR2 FQNEAQ (reference sequence). The CDR3 has 15 amino acids. CDR3 amino acids: CASSRGGTSTGEQYF. The CDR3 DNA reads TGTGCCAGCAGCCGGGGAGGGACTAGCACGGGGGAGCAGTACTTC.

The V and J genes are TRBV3-1 (or the pseudogene TRBV3-2) and TRBJ2-2; TRBD2 is a possible D gene (6 bases). Germline-derived CDR1 and CDR2 are LGHDT and YNNKEL (reference sequence). V shed 4 bases and J shed 9 bases, with 12 bases lying between them. CDR3 length equals 13 residues. The CDR3 nucleotides are TGTGCCAGCAGCCGTGGGACTTTGTGGGAGCTGTTTTTT. It encodes CASSRGTLWELFF.

The genes are TRBV29-1 and TRBJ1-1, with D hard to call. CDR1 is SQVTM, CDR2 ANQGSEA, per germline. The V end lost 3 bases, the J end lost 1 base, and 3 bases lay between the germline ends. The CDR3 spans 11 residues. This CDR3 is CSVDPNTEAFF. CDR3 in DNA: TGCAGCGTTGATCCGAACACTGAAGCTTTCTTT.

The chain joins TRBV7-2 to TRBJ2-1; TRBD2 agrees at 7 bases. CDR1 is SGHTA, CDR2 FQGNSA, per germline. After removal of 2 bases from V and 0 bases from J, the junction contained 1 base not matched to a gene. CDR3 length: 15 amino acids. The CDR3 sequence is CASSLREASYNEQFF. For the CDR3, the DNA is TGTGCCAGCAGCTTACGGGAGGCCTCCTACAATGAGCAGTTCTTC.

The chain uses TRBV28 and TRBJ2-2, with 8 bases that match TRBD2. CDR1 is MDHEN and CDR2 is SYDVKM in the germline V gene. V was pared by 4 bases and J by 3 bases, with 7 bases of the junction left unmatched. The CDR3 sequence is 16 residues long. The CDR3 coding sequence is TGTGCCAGCAGTTCCGTGACTAGCGCGGACACCGGGGAGCTGTTTTTT. Translated: CASSSVTSADTGELFF.

The chain recombines TRBV2 with TRBJ1-6; the match to TRBD1 covers 9 bases. Germline V gene lookup returns CDR1 SNHLY and CDR2 FYNNEI. CDR3 length equals 15 residues. V shed 6 bases and J 9 bases; nucleotides not matched to a gene: 9. The CDR3 nucleotides read TGTGCCAGCAGAGGGACAGGGTCTTCAAGTTCACCCCTCCACTTT. Translation gives CASRGTGSSSSPLHF.

This chain links TRBV2 with TRBJ2-1; possible D gene TRBD1, 5 bases. Trimming took off 3 bases at V and 8 bases at J, with 14 bases between the two ends. This CDR3 region has 14 residues. Germline CDR1 reads SNHLY; CDR2 reads FYNNEI. This CDR3 is CASSDRETVHEQFF. CDR3 in DNA: TGTGCCAGCAGTGATAGAGAGACAGTCCATGAGCAGTTCTTC.

The chain combines TRBV24-1 with TRBJ1-2, with D unresolved. V was clipped by 3 bases and J by 4 bases, with 11 bases between them. The CDR3 sequence is 14 residues long. Germline CDR1 is KGHDR and CDR2 is SFDVKD. For the CDR3, the DNA is TGTGCCACCAGTGATGGTACGAATGGCTATGGCTACACCTTC. This encodes CATSDGTNGYGYTF.

The CDR3 nucleotides read TGTGCCAGCAGCTTAAGACAGGGGATACCTGAAGCTTTCTTT. Residues: CASSLRQGIPEAFF. V and J are TRBV7-8 and TRBJ1-1, with 8 bases lining up with TRBD1. CDR1 and CDR2 (germline): SGHVS, FQNEAQ. The CDR3 length is 14 residues. Germline trimming cut 2 bases from V and 6 bases from J; bases unmatched to any gene: 5.

The chain recombines TRBV12-3 or TRBV12-4 with TRBJ2-5, with D maybe TRBD2 (6 bases). The V end was cut by 6 bases, the J end by 2 bases, with 10 bases between. The CDR3 is made up of 13 amino acids. The CDR3 loop reads CASSGTGQETQYF. The CDR3 region has the DNA TGTGCCAGCAGCGGGACTGGACAAGAGACCCAGTACTTC.

J is TRBJ1-1 and V is TRBV29-1; unclear D gene. Germline V lookup: CDR1 SQVTM, CDR2 ANQGSEA. The CDR3 is 13 amino acids. The ends were cut back, 7 bases at V and 1 base at J, with 13 bases in the middle. CDR3 in amino acids: CSAETDPNTEAFF. The DNA of the CDR3 is TGCAGCGCGGAAACAGATCCGAACACTGAAGCTTTCTTT.

The chain joins TRBV12-3 or TRBV12-4 to TRBJ1-1; D is unresolved. V was pared by 1 base and J by 6 bases, with 6 bases between. The CDR3 loop spans 12 amino acids. This CDR3 is CASSLGVPEAFF. CDR3 coding DNA: TGTGCCAGCAGTTTAGGGGTTCCTGAAGCTTTCTTT.